This record looks at one T cell receptor beta chain sequence and its context. Its target is unknown. The data were taken from a study of shared clonotypes between healthy human individuals. Study information: The study enrolled two women and three men aged 18 to 49. Study-wide points: Researchers found naive subsets generally carried larger estimated richness than memory subsets. Approximately 5% was the fraction of naive CD4 clonotypes found shared across four donors.

Assay runs were performed at deep level. Clones were sequenced by immunoSEQ multiplex PCR, and TCRdb holds only the in-frame ones, with some missing. The repertoire holds about 2 million clones, with about 95% as singletons. Trimming took 7 bases from V and 6 from J, leaving 7 bases between them. The CDR3 is 11 residues long. Germline loops: CDR1 SNHLY, CDR2 FYNNEI. The naive CD8 subset, CD45RO-negative cells positively selected for CCR7, excluded terminally differentiated effector memory CD45RA+ cells. This chain connects TRBV2 to TRBJ2-1; D gene uncertain. This clonotype originated in a young man in good health. Input material: naive CD8+ T cells sorted from blood. The CDR3 here is CASIDGNEQFF. CDR3 coding DNA: TGTGCCAGCATCGACGGCAATGAGCAGTTCTTC. Full variable domain (rest looked up from reference TRBV2 and TRBJ2-1): EPEVTQTPSHQVTQMGQEVILRCVPISNHLYFYWYRQILGQKVEFLVSFYNNEISEKSEIFDDQFSVERPDGSNFTLKIRSTKLEDSAMYFCASIDGNEQFFGPGTRLTVL.